This T cell receptor (beta chain) appears in the sequencing data of a study of tumor-infiltrating lymphocytes in primary liver carcinoma. As for the study in general: Aged between 30 and 69 years, the patients were men and women.

Total RNA and DNA came together from 20-30 mg of bulk tissue without cell sorting. Surgical resection was the treatment these patients received for primary liver carcinoma. Per tumor, sampling covered five separate regions. The CDR3 totals 12 residues. Between the trimmed V and J ends, which lost 7 bases and 3 bases, there was a span of 7 bases. A constant-region primer served to make TCR beta cDNA from roughly 460 ng total RNA. It was through three nested multiplex PCR rounds of slightly modified ARM-PCR that TCR beta libraries arose. Researchers ran the first two PCR rounds for ten to eleven cycles each with TRBV1-TRBV30 forward primers and a C-beta reverse primer. MiXCR was run by TCRdb on the multiplex PCR reads, yielding one entry per CDR3 protein. The data contain around 70,000 distinct CDR3 sequences, approximately 70% of them singletons. This clonotype showed up many times.

The sequenced sample consisted of liver tumor tissue from sampling region 4. The subset is: tumor region T4, right-lateral pole. The chain links TRBV12-3 or TRBV12-4 to TRBJ2-1; D remains ambiguous. This sequence originates from a man between 40 and 49 years old with primary liver carcinoma and hepatitis B virus infection. Written as DNA, the CDR3 is TGTGCCAGCAAGTTGAACTACAATGAGCAGTTCTTC. Encoded protein: CASKLNYNEQFF.